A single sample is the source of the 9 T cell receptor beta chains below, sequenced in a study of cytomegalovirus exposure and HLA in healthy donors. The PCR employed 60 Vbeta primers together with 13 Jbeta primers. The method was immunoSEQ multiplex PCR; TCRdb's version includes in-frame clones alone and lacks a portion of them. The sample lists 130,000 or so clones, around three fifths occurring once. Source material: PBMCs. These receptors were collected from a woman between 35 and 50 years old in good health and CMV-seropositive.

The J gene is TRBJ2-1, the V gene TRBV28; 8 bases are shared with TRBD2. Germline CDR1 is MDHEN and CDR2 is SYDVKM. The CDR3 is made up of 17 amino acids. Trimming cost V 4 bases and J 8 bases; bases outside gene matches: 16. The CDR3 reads CASSSRGGSGSPHEQFF. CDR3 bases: TGTGCCAGCAGTTCCCGAGGGGGGAGCGGGAGCCCCCATGAGCAGTTCTTC.

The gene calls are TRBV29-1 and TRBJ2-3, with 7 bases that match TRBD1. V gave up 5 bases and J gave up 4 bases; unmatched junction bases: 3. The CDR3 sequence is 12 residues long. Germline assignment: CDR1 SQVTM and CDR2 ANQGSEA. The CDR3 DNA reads TGCAGCGTTCGGCAGGGGGCAGATACGCAGTATTTT. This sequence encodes CSVRQGADTQYF.

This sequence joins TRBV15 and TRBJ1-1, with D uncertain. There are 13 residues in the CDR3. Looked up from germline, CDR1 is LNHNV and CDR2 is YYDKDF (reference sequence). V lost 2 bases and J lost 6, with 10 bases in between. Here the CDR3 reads CATSRSSRAEAFF. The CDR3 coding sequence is TGTGCCACCAGCAGATCGTCCCGCGCTGAAGCTTTCTTT.

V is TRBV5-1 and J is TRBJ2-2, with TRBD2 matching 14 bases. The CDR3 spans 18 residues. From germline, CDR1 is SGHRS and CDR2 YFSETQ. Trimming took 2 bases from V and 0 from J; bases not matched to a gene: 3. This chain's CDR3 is CASSFRTSGGTNTGELFF. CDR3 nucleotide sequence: TGCGCCAGCAGCTTTCGGACTAGCGGGGGGACGAACACCGGGGAGCTGTTTTTT.

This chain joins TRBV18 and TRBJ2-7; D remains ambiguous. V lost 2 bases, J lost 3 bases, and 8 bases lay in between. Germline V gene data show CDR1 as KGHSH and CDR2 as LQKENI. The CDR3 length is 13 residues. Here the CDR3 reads CASSPGQIYEQYF. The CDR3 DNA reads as TGTGCCAGCTCACCAGGGCAGATCTACGAGCAGTACTTC.

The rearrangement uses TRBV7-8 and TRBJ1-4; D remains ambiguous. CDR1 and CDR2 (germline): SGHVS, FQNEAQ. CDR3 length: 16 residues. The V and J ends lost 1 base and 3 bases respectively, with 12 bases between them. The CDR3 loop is CASSLGSGNSNEKLFF. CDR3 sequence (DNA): TGTGCCAGCAGCTTAGGCTCCGGGAACTCTAATGAAAAACTGTTTTTT.

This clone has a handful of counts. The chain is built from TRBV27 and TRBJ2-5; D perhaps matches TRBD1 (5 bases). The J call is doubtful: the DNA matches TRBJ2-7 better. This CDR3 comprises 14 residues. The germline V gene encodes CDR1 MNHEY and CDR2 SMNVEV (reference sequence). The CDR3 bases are TGTGCCAGCAGACCCGGACAAACGTACTACGAGCAGTACTTC. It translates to CASRPGQTYYEQYF.

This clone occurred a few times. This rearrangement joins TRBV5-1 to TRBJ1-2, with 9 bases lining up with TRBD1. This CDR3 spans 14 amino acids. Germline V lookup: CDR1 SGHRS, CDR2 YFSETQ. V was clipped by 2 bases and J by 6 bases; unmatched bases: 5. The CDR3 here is CASSLTGQGNGYTF. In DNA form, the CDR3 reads TGCGCCAGCAGCTTAACTGGACAGGGGAATGGCTACACCTTC.

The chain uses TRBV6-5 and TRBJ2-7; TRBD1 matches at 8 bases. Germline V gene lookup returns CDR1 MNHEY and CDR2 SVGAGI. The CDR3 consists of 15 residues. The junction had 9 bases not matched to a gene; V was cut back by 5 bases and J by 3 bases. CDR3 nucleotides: TGTGCCAGCAGTGGACCTAACAGGGGGGACTACGAGCAGTACTTC. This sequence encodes CASSGPNRGDYEQYF.